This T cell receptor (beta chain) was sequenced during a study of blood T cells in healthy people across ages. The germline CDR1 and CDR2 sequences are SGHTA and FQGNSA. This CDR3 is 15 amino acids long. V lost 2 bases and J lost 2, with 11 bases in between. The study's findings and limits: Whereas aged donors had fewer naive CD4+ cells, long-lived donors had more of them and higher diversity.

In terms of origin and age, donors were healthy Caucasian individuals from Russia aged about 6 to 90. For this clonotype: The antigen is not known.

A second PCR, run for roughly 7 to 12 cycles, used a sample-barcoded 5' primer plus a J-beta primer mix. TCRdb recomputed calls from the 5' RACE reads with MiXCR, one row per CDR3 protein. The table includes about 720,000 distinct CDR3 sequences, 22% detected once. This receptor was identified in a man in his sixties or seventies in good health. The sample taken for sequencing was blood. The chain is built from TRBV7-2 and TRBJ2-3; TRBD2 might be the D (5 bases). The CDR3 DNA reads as TGTGCCAGCAGCTTAACCCTAGCCCCCACAGATACGCAGTATTTT. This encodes CASSLTLAPTDTQYF.